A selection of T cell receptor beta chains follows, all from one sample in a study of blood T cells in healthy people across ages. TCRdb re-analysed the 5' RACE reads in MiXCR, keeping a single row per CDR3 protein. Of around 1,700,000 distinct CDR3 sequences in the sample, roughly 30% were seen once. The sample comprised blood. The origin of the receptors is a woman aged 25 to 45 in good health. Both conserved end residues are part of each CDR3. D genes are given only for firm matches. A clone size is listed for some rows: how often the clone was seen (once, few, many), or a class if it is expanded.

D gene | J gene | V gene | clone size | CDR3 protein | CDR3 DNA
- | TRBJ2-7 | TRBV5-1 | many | CASFGLTTPYEQYF | TGCGCCAGCTTCGGACTGACGACTCCCTACGAGCAGTACTTC
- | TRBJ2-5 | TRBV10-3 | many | CAITGTDQETQYF | TGTGCCATCACTGGTACGGACCAAGAGACCCAGTACTTC
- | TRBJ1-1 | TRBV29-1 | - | CSVVAGEAFF | TGCAGCGTTGTTGCGGGGGAAGCTTTCTTT
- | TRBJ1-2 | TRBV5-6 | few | CASSPTVAGYGYTF | TGTGCCAGCAGCCCGACGGTGGCAGGCTATGGCTACACCTTC
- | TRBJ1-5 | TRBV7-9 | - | CASSLSAGPNQPQHF | TGTGCCAGCAGCTTGTCTGCAGGGCCCAATCAGCCCCAGCATTTT
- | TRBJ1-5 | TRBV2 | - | CASKRASNQPQHF | TGTGCCAGCAAGAGAGCCAGCAATCAGCCCCAGCATTTT
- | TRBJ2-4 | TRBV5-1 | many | CASSLDDRGIQYF | TGCGCCAGCAGCTTGGATGATAGAGGCATTCAGTACTTC
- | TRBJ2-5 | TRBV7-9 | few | CASSGARKTQYF | TGTGCCAGCAGCGGGGCGAGGAAGACCCAGTACTTC
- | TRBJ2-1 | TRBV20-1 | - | CSASPLDEQFF | TGCAGTGCTAGCCCCTTGGATGAGCAGTTCTTC
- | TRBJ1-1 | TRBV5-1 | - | CASSLAGQMDTEAFF | TGCGCCAGCAGCTTGGCAGGACAGATGGACACTGAAGCTTTCTTT
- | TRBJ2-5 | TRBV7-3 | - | CASSLMLAETQYF | TGTGCCAGCAGCTTAATGCTTGCAGAGACCCAGTACTTC
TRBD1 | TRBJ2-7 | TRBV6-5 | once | CTTGTGLFEQYF | TGTACCACCGGGACAGGGCTCTTTGAGCAGTACTTC
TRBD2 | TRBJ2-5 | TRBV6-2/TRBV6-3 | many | CASSREELETQYF | TGTGCCAGCAGCCGGGAGGAACTAGAGACCCAGTACTTC
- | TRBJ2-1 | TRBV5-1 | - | CASSLVGGGSSYNEQFF | TGCGCCAGCAGCTTGGTAGGGGGTGGAAGCTCCTACAATGAGCAGTTCTTC
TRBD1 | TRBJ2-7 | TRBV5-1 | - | CASSAVGTGGPSYEQYF | TGCGCCAGCAGCGCGGTCGGGACAGGGGGCCCTTCCTACGAGCAGTACTTC
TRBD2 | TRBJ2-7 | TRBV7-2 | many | CASSLLLAGIQNEQYF | TGTGCCAGCAGCTTACTGCTAGCGGGGATACAAAACGAGCAGTACTTC
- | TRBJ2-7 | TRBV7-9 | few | CASSSRDGLSYEQYF | TGTGCCAGCAGTTCCCGGGACGGCCTCTCCTACGAGCAGTACTTC
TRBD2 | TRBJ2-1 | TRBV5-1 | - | CASSGGRWSYNEQFF | TGCGCCAGCAGCGGCGGGAGGTGGTCCTACAATGAGCAGTTCTTC
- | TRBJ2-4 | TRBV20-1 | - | CSARAQTAKNIQYF | TGCAGTGCTAGAGCACAAACAGCCAAAAACATTCAGTACTTC
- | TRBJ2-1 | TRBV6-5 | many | CASHTKGTPRPYEQFF | TGTGCCAGCCATACCAAAGGGACCCCACGTCCCTATGAGCAGTTCTTC
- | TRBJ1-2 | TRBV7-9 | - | CASSLVAGPANGYTF | TGTGCCAGCAGCTTAGTCGCTGGGCCAGCTAATGGCTACACCTTC
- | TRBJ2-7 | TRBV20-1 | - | CSASRSPTPYEQYF | TGCAGTGCTAGTAGGAGCCCTACCCCCTACGAGCAGTACTTC
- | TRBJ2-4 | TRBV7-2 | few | CASSAEEDIQYF | TGTGCCAGCAGCGCCGAAGAGGACATTCAGTACTTC
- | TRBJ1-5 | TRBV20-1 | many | CSAIGQLNSNQPQHF | TGCAGTGCCATAGGACAGTTGAATAGCAATCAGCCCCAGCATTTT
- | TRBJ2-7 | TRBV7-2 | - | CASSLGYREQYF | TGTGCCAGCAGCTTAGGTTATCGGGAGCAGTACTTC
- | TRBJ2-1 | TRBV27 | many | CASSLGSGRYNEQFF | TGTGCCAGCAGCCTAGGGTCAGGGAGGTACAATGAGCAGTTCTTC
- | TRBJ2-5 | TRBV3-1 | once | CANSSGFYVQYF | TGTGCCAACAGCTCGGGATTCTACGTGCAGTACTTC
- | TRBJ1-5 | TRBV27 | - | CASSLGGIRQPQHF | TGTGCCAGCAGTCTAGGGGGGATTCGTCAGCCCCAGCATTTT
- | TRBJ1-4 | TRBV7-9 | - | CASSPEGEKLFF | TGTGCCAGCAGCCCTGAAGGAGAAAAACTGTTTTTT
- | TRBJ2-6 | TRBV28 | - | CASSLKGNGANVLTF | TGTGCCAGCAGTCTGAAGGGCAACGGGGCCAACGTCCTGACTTTC
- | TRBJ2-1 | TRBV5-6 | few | CASSFAGDQFF | TGTGCCAGCAGCTTTGCAGGGGATCAGTTCTTC
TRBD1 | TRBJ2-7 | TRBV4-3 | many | CASSRDPGGQGVYEQYF | TGCGCCAGCAGCAGGGATCCAGGAGGACAGGGCGTCTACGAGCAGTACTTC
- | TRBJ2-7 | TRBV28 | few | CASTTSGTYSYEQYF | TGTGCCAGCACTACCTCGGGGACATACTCCTACGAGCAGTACTTC
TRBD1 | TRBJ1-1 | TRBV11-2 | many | CASAIPGGTEAFF | TGTGCCAGCGCAATACCAGGGGGCACTGAAGCTTTCTTT
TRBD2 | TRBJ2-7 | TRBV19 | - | CASSISGDEQYF | TGTGCCAGTAGTATAAGCGGGGACGAGCAGTACTTC
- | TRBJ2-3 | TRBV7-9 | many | CASSFTDYDTDTQYF | TGTGCCAGCAGCTTCACCGACTACGACACAGATACGCAGTATTTT
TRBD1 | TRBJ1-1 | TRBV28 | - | CASTRVWAGTGRVDTEAFF | TGTGCCAGCACCCGAGTCTGGGCCGGGACAGGGAGGGTCGACACTGAAGCTTTCTTT
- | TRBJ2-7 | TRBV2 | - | CASSELSAVASYEQYF | TGTGCCAGCAGTGAATTATCGGCAGTTGCCTCCTACGAGCAGTACTTC
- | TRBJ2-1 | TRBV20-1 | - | CSARKGASSYNEQFF | TGCAGTGCCCGGAAGGGCGCCAGCTCCTACAATGAGCAGTTCTTC
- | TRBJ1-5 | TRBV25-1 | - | CASGASGLGGNQPQHF | TGTGCCAGCGGTGCCTCAGGACTCGGGGGCAATCAGCCCCAGCATTTT
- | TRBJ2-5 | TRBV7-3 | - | CASSYGQYNEQYF | TGTGCCAGCAGCTATGGACAGTACAATGAGCAGTACTTC
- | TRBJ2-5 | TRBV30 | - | CAWATSYQETQYF | TGTGCTTGGGCTACTAGCTATCAAGAGACCCAGTACTTC
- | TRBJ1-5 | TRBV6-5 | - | CATRDGLYQPQHF | TGTGCCACCCGGGACGGATTGTATCAGCCCCAGCATTTT
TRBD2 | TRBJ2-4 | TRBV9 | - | CASSTYGTSGINEQYF | TGTGCCAGCAGCACATACGGGACTAGCGGGATCAATGAGCAGTACTTC
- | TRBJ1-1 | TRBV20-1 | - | CSAKHLLELEAFF | TGCAGTGCTAAACATCTGCTGGAGCTTGAAGCTTTCTTT
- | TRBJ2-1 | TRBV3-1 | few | CASSQGRGLYNEQFF | TGTGCCAGCAGCCAAGGGCGGGGCCTATACAATGAGCAGTTCTTC
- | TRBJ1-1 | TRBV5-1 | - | CASSIGGVSTEAFF | TGCGCCAGCAGCATAGGGGGAGTGAGCACTGAAGCTTTCTTT
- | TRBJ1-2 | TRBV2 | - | CASRKGGDYGYTF | TGTGCCAGCAGAAAGGGGGGGGACTATGGCTACACCTTC
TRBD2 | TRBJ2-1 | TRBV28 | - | CASSSVGLANEQFF | TGTGCCAGCAGTAGCGTGGGACTAGCAAATGAGCAGTTCTTC
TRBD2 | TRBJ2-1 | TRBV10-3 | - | CAIQREGGNEQFF | TGTGCCATCCAGCGGGAGGGTGGTAATGAGCAGTTCTTC
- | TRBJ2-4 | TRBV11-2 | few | CASSLSTGYQNIQYF | TGTGCCAGCAGCTTAAGTACAGGGTACCAAAACATTCAGTACTTC
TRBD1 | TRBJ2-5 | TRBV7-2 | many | CASSRTGAQETQYF | TGTGCCAGCAGCCGGACAGGGGCACAAGAGACCCAGTACTTC
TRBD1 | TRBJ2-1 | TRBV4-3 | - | CASNPGQGAVYEQFF | TGCGCCAGCAACCCAGGACAGGGGGCGGTGTATGAGCAGTTCTTC
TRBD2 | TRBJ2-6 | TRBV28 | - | CASEPGGFSSGANVLTF | TGTGCCAGCGAGCCGGGGGGATTCAGCTCTGGGGCCAACGTCCTGACTTTC
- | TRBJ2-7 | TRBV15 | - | CATRDRRSSSEQYF | TGTGCCACAAGAGACAGGAGATCGTCGTCCGAGCAGTACTTC
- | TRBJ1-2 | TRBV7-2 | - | CASSSLTLYYGYTF | TGTGCCAGCAGCTCCCTGACCCTGTACTATGGCTACACCTTC
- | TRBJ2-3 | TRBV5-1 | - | CASSAGQWTDTQYF | TGCGCCAGCAGCGCCGGACAGTGGACAGATACGCAGTATTTT